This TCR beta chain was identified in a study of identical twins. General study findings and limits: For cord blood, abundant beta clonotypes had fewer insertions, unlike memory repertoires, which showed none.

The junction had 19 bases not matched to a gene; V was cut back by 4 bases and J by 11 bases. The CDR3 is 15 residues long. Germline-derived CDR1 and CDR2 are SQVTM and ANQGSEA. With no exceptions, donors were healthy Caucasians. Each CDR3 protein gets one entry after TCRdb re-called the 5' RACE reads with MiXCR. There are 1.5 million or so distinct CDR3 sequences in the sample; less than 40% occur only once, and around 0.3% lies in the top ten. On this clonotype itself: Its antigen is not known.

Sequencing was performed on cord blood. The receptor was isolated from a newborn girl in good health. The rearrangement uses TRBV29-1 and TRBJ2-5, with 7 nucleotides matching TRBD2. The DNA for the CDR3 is TGCAGCGTTGGTTATGGCGGGGGTTCCAGGAATGAGCAGTACTTC. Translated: CSVGYGGGSRNEQYF.